This TCR beta chain was captured in a study of T cells expressing NK-cell markers. Synthesis of TCR beta cDNA relied on 5'RACE template switching carrying UMIs. TCRdb re-called the 5' RACE reads, yielding one record per CDR3 amino acid sequence without DNA. This sample's table reports some 390,000 distinct CDR3 sequences. This CDR3 is built from 14 residues. The sequence derives from a woman between 45 and 60 years old in good health. This chain links TRBV12-3 or TRBV12-4 with TRBJ2-3; lacking DNA, the TRBD1 call made by TCRdb goes unchecked. The sample was blood T cells: a sorted CD56 or NKG2C T cell subset, CD4+ or CD8+ T cells, or bulk PBMC T cells (not recorded which). The CDR3 loop is CASRIGQLTDTQYF.